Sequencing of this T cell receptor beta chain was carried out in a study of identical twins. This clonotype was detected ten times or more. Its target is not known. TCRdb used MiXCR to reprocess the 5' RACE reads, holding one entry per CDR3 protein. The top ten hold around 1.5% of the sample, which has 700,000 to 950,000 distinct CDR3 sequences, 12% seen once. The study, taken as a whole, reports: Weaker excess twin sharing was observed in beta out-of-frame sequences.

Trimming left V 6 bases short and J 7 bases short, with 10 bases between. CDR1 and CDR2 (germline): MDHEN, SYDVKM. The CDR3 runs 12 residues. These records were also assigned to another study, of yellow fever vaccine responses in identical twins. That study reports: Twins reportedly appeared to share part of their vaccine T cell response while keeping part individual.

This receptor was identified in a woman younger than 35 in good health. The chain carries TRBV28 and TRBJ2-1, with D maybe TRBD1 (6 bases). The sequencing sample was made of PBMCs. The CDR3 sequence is CASRNRANEQFF. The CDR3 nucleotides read TGTGCCAGCAGAAACAGGGCGAATGAGCAGTTCTTC.